The 24 T cell receptor beta chains presented below share a single source sample, sequenced in a study of T cell repertoires in cytomegalovirus infection. One entry per CDR3 protein results from TCRdb running MiXCR on the reads. This sample yields 650,000 to 900,000 distinct CDR3 sequences, of which 30% to 35% are seen a single time; approximately 13% belongs to the top ten. No antigen has been identified for these receptors. The material sequenced was cultured CD8+ T cells from PBMCs, taken from culture after CMV antigen stimulation. The receptors here all came from a human donor in good health (CMV status not recorded). Some clones in this sample may be carry-over from other donors' samples.

This clonotype was seen at least ten times. CDR3 in amino acids: CASSPRTLKPSEQYF. DNA for the CDR3: TGTGCCAGCAGCCCCCGGACTCTAAAGCCTAGCGAGCAGTACTTC. The V gene is TRBV7-2, the J gene TRBJ2-7; possible D gene TRBD2, 5 bases. V gave up 5 bases and J gave up 6 bases, with 20 bases separating them. This CDR3 has 15 residues. Germline assignment: CDR1 SGHTA and CDR2 FQGNSA.

This chain joins TRBV12-3 or TRBV12-4 and TRBJ1-1; weak D call: TRBD1 (6 bases). The CDR3 has 15 residues. V was cut by 3 bases and J by 1 base, with 12 bases left in between. The CDR3 region has the DNA TGTGCCAGCAGTTTTATTCAGGGACAGAACACTGAAGCTTTCTTT. Protein: CASSFIQGQNTEAFF.

This rearrangement joins TRBV27 to TRBJ2-7; the D call may be TRBD1 or TRBD2 (5 bases each). V was cut by 7 bases and J by 5 bases, with 15 bases left in between. In germline, CDR1 is MNHEY, CDR2 SMNVEV (reference sequence). This CDR3 is 13 amino acids long. CDR3 amino acids: CASTSGPGHEQYV. CDR3 coding DNA: TGTGCCAGCACTTCAGGCCCGGGACACGAGCAGTACGTC.

The rearrangement uses TRBV13 and TRBJ2-7; 9 bases are shared with TRBD1. Looked up from germline, CDR1 is PRHDT and CDR2 is FYEKMQ (reference sequence). This CDR3 has 15 residues. V lost 1 base and J lost 3; bases outside the gene matches: 4. The CDR3, as DNA: TGTGCCAGCAGCTTAGTAGGGACAGGGCTCTACGAGCAGTACTTC. Protein sequence: CASSLVGTGLYEQYF.

This clonotype was seen ten or more times. This chain joins TRBV7-2 and TRBJ1-1; D call uncertain. The germline gives CDR1 SGHTA, CDR2 FQGNSA. The CDR3 extends over 13 amino acids. Trimming cost V 2 bases and J 3 bases, with 7 bases left between them. The CDR3 nucleotides read TGTGCCAGCAGCTTATGGGCCTACACTGAAGCTTTCTTT. Translating gives CASSLWAYTEAFF.

This clonotype was counted many times. The chain recombines TRBV7-2 with TRBJ2-7; 11 bases are shared with TRBD2. CDR1 and CDR2 from the germline V gene are SGHTA and FQGNSA. The CDR3 is 15 amino acids. V lost 2 bases, J lost 7 bases, and 7 bases stayed unmatched. DNA of the CDR3: TGTGCCAGCAGCTTAAAGGGACTAGCGGCGAGGGAGCAGTACTTC. Translating gives CASSLKGLAAREQYF.

This clonotype was seen many times. The J gene is TRBJ2-1, the V gene TRBV7-6, with 10 bases that match TRBD1. Germline values: CDR1 SGHVS, CDR2 FNYEAQ. The CDR3 runs 15 residues. Losses at the gene ends were 5 bases for V and 8 bases for J; bases not matched to a gene: 9. The DNA of the CDR3 is TGTGCCAGCAGCCCAGATCGGGACAGGGGCTATGAGCAGTTCTTC. Encoded protein: CASSPDRDRGYEQFF. The whole variable domain, remainder taken from reference TRBV7-6 and TRBJ2-1, is GAGVSQSPRYKVTKRGQDVALRCDPISGHVSLYWYRQALGQGPEFLTYFNYEAQQDKSGLPNDRFSAERPEGSISTLTIQRTEQRDSAMYRCASSPDRDRGYEQFFGPGTRLTVL.

This clonotype was counted between two and nine times. The V and J genes are TRBV12-3 or TRBV12-4 and TRBJ2-2; possible D gene TRBD2, 6 bases. V was pared by 7 bases and J by 5 bases, with 11 bases between. The CDR3 totals 13 residues. DNA of the CDR3: TGTGCCAGCAACGTCGGGGGAACCGGGGAGCTGTTTTTT. Translation gives CASNVGGTGELFF.

This clonotype came up many times. The genes are TRBV12-3 or TRBV12-4 and TRBJ2-5, with 15 bases fitting TRBD2. V lost 7 bases and J lost 2; bases outside the gene matches: 5. The CDR3 has 16 amino acids. CDR3: CASKGTSGGTQETQYF. As DNA, the CDR3 is TGTGCCAGCAAAGGGACTAGCGGGGGGACTCAAGAGACCCAGTACTTC.

The chain has TRBV10-2 and TRBJ2-3; no firm D call. In germline, CDR1 is WSHSY, CDR2 SAAADI. The CDR3 runs 15 residues. V lost 0 bases, J lost 3 bases, and 10 bases lay in between. The CDR3 protein is CASSESTVGTDTQYF. As DNA, the CDR3 is TGCGCCAGCAGTGAGTCAACCGTTGGTACAGATACGCAGTATTTT.

This clonotype was counted ten times or more. J is TRBJ2-2 and V is TRBV7-2, with D perhaps given as TRBD1 or TRBD2 (7 bases each). CDR3 length equals 16 residues. The ends were cut back, 5 bases at V and 5 bases at J, with 18 bases in the middle. Germline V gene data show CDR1 as SGHTA and CDR2 as FQGNSA. The CDR3 is CASSLSGFRGTGELFF. Written as DNA, the CDR3 is TGTGCCAGCAGCCTTAGCGGGTTCAGGGGGACCGGGGAGCTGTTTTTT.

As DNA, the CDR3 is TGTGCCAGCACCCCTCGATTTGGTAATGAAAAACTGTTTTTT. It yields the protein CASTPRFGNEKLFF. This chain links TRBV27 with TRBJ1-4; D is unclear. The CDR3 is 14 amino acids. Germline V gene data show CDR1 as MNHEY and CDR2 as SMNVEV (reference sequence). The ends were cut back, 7 bases at V and 4 bases at J, with 13 bases in the middle.

Remarks on this clonotype: This may be a read error, as it is one base from a much larger clone. The genes are TRBV28 and TRBJ2-1; D perhaps matches TRBD2 (5 bases). CDR3 length: 18 residues. V lost 3 bases, J lost 7 bases, and 25 bases lay in between. The germline V gene has CDR1 MDHEN and CDR2 SYDVKM. For the CDR3, the DNA is TGTGCCAGCAGTTTTGGCCTGACGCGGTGGGGAGTGGTAAATGAGCAGTTCTTC. Translating it yields CASSFGLTRWGVVNEQFF.

The CDR3 here is CSARGLAGREQYV. Written as DNA, the CDR3 is TGCAGTGCTAGAGGACTAGCGGGGCGCGAGCAGTACGTC. The gene calls are TRBV20-1 and TRBJ2-7; 11 nucleotides align to TRBD2. The CDR3 covers 13 residues. V lost 1 base, J lost 6 bases, and 2 bases stayed unmatched. From germline, CDR1 is DFQATT and CDR2 SNEGSKA (reference sequence).

The CDR3 DNA reads as TGTGCCAGCAGTCCGGACAGGCCACCCTCTGGAAACACCATATATTTT. Amino acid sequence: CASSPDRPPSGNTIYF. This chain connects TRBV6-8 to TRBJ1-3; TRBD1 matches at 7 bases. The length of the CDR3 is 16 residues. Trimming cost V 5 bases and J 0 bases; bases outside gene matches: 7. Germline lookup yields CDR1 MNHGY and CDR2 SAAAGT.

With respect to this clonotype: This could be a read error, since a much larger clone is one nucleotide away. The chain recombines TRBV7-8 with TRBJ1-5; 7 bases are a match to TRBD1. Germline lookup yields CDR1 SGHVS and CDR2 FQNEAQ. The CDR3 length is 17 residues. The DNA for the CDR3 is TGTGCCAGCAGCGACCCGGGACAGATTTATAGCAATCAGCACCAGCATTTT. Translating gives CASSDPGQIYSNQHQHF. The full variable domain, with the rest looked up from reference TRBV7-8 and TRBJ1-5, is GAGVSQSPRYKVAKRGQDVALRCDPISGHVSLFWYQQALGQGPEFLTYFQNEAQLDKSGLPSDRFFAERPEGSVSTLKIQRTQQEDSAVYLCASSDPGQIYSNQHQHFGDGTRLSIL.

The chain joins TRBV9 to TRBJ2-1; 13 bases align to TRBD2. V lost 4 bases and J lost 4; bases outside the gene matches: 11. The CDR3 runs 18 residues. Germline V gene lookup returns CDR1 SGDLS and CDR2 YYNGEE. CDR3 protein: CASSSSGLAGALYNEQFF. CDR3 sequence (DNA): TGTGCCAGCAGCTCCTCCGGACTAGCGGGGGCCCTATACAATGAGCAGTTCTTC. The entire variable domain, with the rest obtained from reference TRBV9 and TRBJ2-1, is as follows: DSGVTQTPKHLITATGQRVTLRCSPRSGDLSVYWYQQSLDQGLQFLIQYYNGEERAKGNILERFSAQQFPDLHSELNLSSLELGDSALYFCASSSSGLAGALYNEQFFGPGTRLTVL.

This chain connects TRBV6-5 to TRBJ1-1, with 10 bases lining up with TRBD1. V was clipped by 6 bases and J by 1 base; unmatched bases: 20. CDR3 size: 20 residues. Germline CDR1 is MNHEY and CDR2 is SVGAGI. The CDR3 reads CASSPGGTGEVLGPNTEAFF. DNA for the CDR3: TGTGCCAGCAGCCCGGGCGGGACAGGGGAAGTGTTGGGGCCGAACACTGAAGCTTTCTTT.

This clonotype has at least ten counts. The V gene is TRBV7-2, the J gene TRBJ2-5; D is ambiguous. V was pared by 5 bases and J by 0 bases, with 10 bases between. From germline, CDR1 is SGHTA and CDR2 FQGNSA. This CDR3 has 14 amino acids. The CDR3 DNA follows: TGTGCCAGCAGCCCCGACACATACCAAGAGACCCAGTACTTC. It yields the protein CASSPDTYQETQYF.

In its sample, this clonotype was seen a few times. The CDR3: CASSSQGGWRDEQYF. The CDR3 nucleotides read TGTGCCAGCAGCTCGCAGGGGGGTTGGAGGGACGAGCAGTACTTC. The chain has TRBV7-6 and TRBJ2-7; tentatively, D is TRBD1 (7 bases). CDR1 SGHVS and CDR2 FNYEAQ come from the germline V gene. Trimming removed 4 bases at V and 5 bases at J, with 18 bases between. The CDR3 consists of 15 residues.

To note about this clonotype: Given a much more abundant clone one base away, this may be a read error. The chain is built from TRBV7-9 and TRBJ2-1; weak D call: TRBD1 (6 bases). Trimming shortened V by 7 bases and J by 7 bases, and 14 bases separated the two germline ends. The CDR3 runs 13 residues. CDR1 and CDR2 (germline): SEHNR, FQNEAQ (reference sequence). CDR3 nucleotides: TGTGCCAGCAACCAAAACAGGGTGAATGAGCAGTTCTTC. This gives the protein CASNQNRVNEQFF.

This clonotype was found many times. The J gene is TRBJ2-1, the V gene TRBV6-1; D gene ambiguous. Between the trimmed V and J ends, which lost 1 base and 3 bases, there was a span of 7 bases. Germline lookup yields CDR1 MNHNS and CDR2 SASEGT. The CDR3 runs to 14 residues. The CDR3 sequence: CASSEGGNYNEQFF. The CDR3 DNA sequence: TGTGCCAGCAGTGAAGGAGGCAACTACAATGAGCAGTTCTTC.

This clonotype appeared a few times. This sequence joins TRBV28 and TRBJ1-5; D is undetermined. Germline CDR1 and CDR2: MDHEN and SYDVKM. The CDR3 covers 13 residues. V gave up 4 bases and J gave up 0 bases, with 4 bases separating them. CDR3 DNA: TGTGCCAGCAGTTCCTTTAGCAATCAGCCCCAGCATTTT. It yields the protein CASSSFSNQPQHF.

This clonotype has a handful of counts. The CDR3 DNA reads TGTGCCAGCAGTCACCGAGCAGTTTACAATGAGCAGTTCTTC. Amino acid sequence: CASSHRAVYNEQFF. The chain combines TRBV3-1 with TRBJ2-1; no clear D. The CDR3 covers 14 residues. Germline CDR1 and CDR2: LGHDT and YNNKEL (reference sequence). Trimming pared 6 bases from V and 4 bases from J, leaving 13 bases between.